Shown below are 7 T cell receptor beta chains from a single sample sequenced in a study of shared clonotypes between healthy human individuals. Generated by immunoSEQ multiplex PCR, the TCRdb table keeps only in-frame clones and is missing some. The sample records 2 million to 2.5 million clones, approximately 94% being singletons. The specimen sequenced was naive CD4+ T cells from PBMCs. The subset was: CD45RA+ positively selected. All receptors derive from a man aged 18 to 30 in good health. Some clones in this sample may be carry-over from other donors' samples.

This chain connects TRBV10-3 to TRBJ1-1; no firm D call. V was pared by 5 bases and J by 3 bases, with 10 bases between. CDR1 is ENHRY and CDR2 is SYGVKD in the germline V gene. The CDR3 is 13 amino acids. The CDR3 spells CAISNIRDTEAFF. The CDR3 DNA follows: TGTGCCATCAGTAATATACGGGACACTGAAGCTTTCTTT.

The chain combines TRBV28 with TRBJ1-3; the D is unclear. The CDR3 extends over 14 amino acids. The V gene's germline CDR1 is MDHEN and CDR2 SYDVKM. V shed 2 bases and J shed 2 bases, with 7 bases lying between them. DNA for the CDR3: TGTGCCAGCAGTTTACAGGTACCTGGAAACACCATATATTTT. This sequence encodes CASSLQVPGNTIYF.

This clone is a singleton in its sample. CDR3 region: CASSDFRSPKGYTEAFF. The CDR3 coding sequence is TGTGCCAGCAGTGACTTTCGGTCGCCTAAGGGTTACACTGAAGCTTTCTTT. The chain links TRBV6-1 to TRBJ1-1; D unresolved. Trimming cost V 3 bases and J 3 bases, with 20 bases left between them. The CDR3 consists of 17 residues. The V gene's germline CDR1 is MNHNS and CDR2 SASEGT.

The rearrangement links TRBV5-5 to TRBJ2-1; maybe TRBD1 (6 bases). CDR3 size: 14 residues. Between the trimmed V and J ends, which lost 0 bases and 6 bases, there was a span of 10 bases. Germline V gene lookup returns CDR1 SGHKS and CDR2 YYEKEE (reference sequence). The CDR3 here is CASSLVAGANEQFF. In nucleotides, the CDR3 is TGTGCCAGCAGCTTGGTTGCAGGGGCCAATGAGCAGTTCTTC. Supplemented by reference TRBV5-5 and TRBJ2-1, the full variable domain reads DAGVTQSPTHLIKTRGQQVTLRCSPISGHKSVSWYQQVLGQGPQFIFQYYEKEERGRGNFPDRFSARQFPNYSSELNVNALLLGDSALYLCASSLVAGANEQFFGPGTRLTVL.

The J gene is TRBJ1-2, the V gene TRBV5-8; no firm D call. Per germline, CDR1 SGHTS and CDR2 YDEGEE. V lost 1 base and J lost 7, with 14 bases in between. The CDR3 sequence is 14 residues long. The CDR3 DNA follows: TGTGCCAGCAGCTTGTCCACCCTAGGTAGTGGCTACACCTTC. This sequence encodes CASSLSTLGSGYTF.

The chain is built from TRBV5-5 and TRBJ1-4; 8 nucleotides align to TRBD1. The CDR3 totals 15 residues. Trimming cost V 0 bases and J 6 bases; bases outside gene matches: 4. The germline V gene has CDR1 SGHKS and CDR2 YYEKEE (reference sequence). Written as DNA, the CDR3 is TGTGCCAGCAGCTTGGTACAGGGGGAATATGAAAAACTGTTTTTT. This codes for CASSLVQGEYEKLFF.

The J gene is TRBJ1-1, the V gene TRBV5-1, with TRBD1 matching over 7 bases. The germline V gene has CDR1 SGHRS and CDR2 YFSETQ. CDR3 length: 14 residues. The V segment lost 3 bases and the J segment 4 bases; nucleotides outside the gene matches: 6. Here the CDR3 reads CASSSQGRGTEAFF. CDR3 bases: TGCGCCAGCAGCTCACAGGGGCGCGGCACTGAAGCTTTCTTT.